The next 26 T cell receptor beta chains were all read from a single sample in a study of shared T cell receptors in the human thymus. Sequencing used immunoSEQ multiplex PCR; TCRdb keeps in-frame clones, though not all of them. The sample gives 650,000 to 950,000 clones, 70% to 90% of which show up once; 0.0095% to 0.013% is in the top ten. The sample was also linked to a second study, of human thymus T cells.

Material: thymocytes. Receptor source: a girl less than two years old with a congenital heart defect.

The CDR3 loop is CAISVAGLQGSPLHF. The CDR3 nucleotides read TGTGCCATCAGTGTCGCGGGGTTACAAGGATCACCCCTCCACTTT. V usage is TRBV10-3 and J usage is TRBJ1-6, with D unresolved. The CDR3 covers 15 residues. Germline-derived CDR1 and CDR2 are ENHRY and SYGVKD. The V end was cut by 4 bases, the J end by 10 bases, with 17 bases between.

The V call is TRBV6-1, the J call TRBJ1-1, with 10 bases matching TRBD1. This CDR3 comprises 13 residues. Trimming took 6 bases from V and 11 from J; bases not matched to a gene: 9. The V gene's germline CDR1 is MNHNS and CDR2 SASEGT. The CDR3, as DNA: TGTGCCAGCAGCAGACAGGGGGCGACTAGGGCTTTCTTT. Translating it yields CASSRQGATRAFF.

The chain couples TRBV6-1 to TRBJ1-1, with D unclear. The CDR3 sequence is 13 residues long. V lost 5 bases to trimming and J lost 4 bases, with 11 bases between them. CDR1 and CDR2 from the germline V gene are MNHNS and SASEGT. DNA of the CDR3: TGTGCCAGCAGTACGCGGGAATTCACTGAAGCTTTCTTT. Protein: CASSTREFTEAFF.

J is TRBJ1-1 and V is TRBV5-1; D is ambiguous. The CDR3 runs 14 residues. The germline V gene encodes CDR1 SGHRS and CDR2 YFSETQ. V was pared by 0 bases and J by 2 bases, with 8 bases between. CDR3 loop: CASSLDPYNTEAFF. The CDR3 nucleotides read TGCGCCAGCAGCTTGGATCCCTACAACACTGAAGCTTTCTTT. The full variable domain, completed using reference TRBV5-1 and TRBJ1-1, is KAGVTQTPRYLIKTRGQQVTLSCSPISGHRSVSWYQQTPGQGLQFLFEYFSETQRNKGNFPGRFSGRQFSNSRSEMNVSTLELGDSALYLCASSLDPYNTEAFFGQGTRLTVV.

The CDR3 reads CASSLGLAGRPMNTEAFF. In DNA form, the CDR3 reads TGTGCCAGCAGCTTAGGCTTGGCAGGGCGCCCAATGAACACTGAAGCTTTCTTT. The V call is TRBV7-9, the J call TRBJ1-1; maybe TRBD1 (5 bases). This CDR3 is 18 amino acids long. V was pared by 1 base and J by 0 bases, with 18 bases between. CDR1 is SEHNR, CDR2 FQNEAQ, per germline (reference sequence).

The rearrangement uses TRBV6-1 and TRBJ1-5; no clear D gene. Germline-derived CDR1 and CDR2 are MNHNS and SASEGT. The CDR3 is made up of 16 amino acids. V lost 1 base, J lost 0 bases, and 10 bases lay in between. The CDR3 nucleotides read TGTGCCAGCAGTGAAGTAGCACTTTATAGCAATCAGCCCCAGCATTTT. Its protein product is CASSEVALYSNQPQHF.

This clone was seen only once. The chain recombines TRBV2 with TRBJ2-2; TRBD1 agrees at 8 bases. J gave up 5 bases and V 1 base, and 3 bases lay outside the gene matches. The CDR3 spans 15 residues. Germline-derived CDR1 and CDR2 are SNHLY and FYNNEI. The CDR3 region has the DNA TGTGCCAGCAGTGAAGTTGGACAGGGAACCGGGGAGCTGTTTTTT. Protein sequence: CASSEVGQGTGELFF.

This sequence joins TRBV9 and TRBJ1-6; TRBD1 might be the D (6 bases). Between the trimmed V and J ends, which lost 3 bases and 6 bases, there was a span of 10 bases. In germline, CDR1 is SGDLS, CDR2 YYNGEE. CDR3 length: 14 amino acids. Here the CDR3 reads CASSDRAFNSPLHF. CDR3 bases: TGTGCCAGCAGCGACAGGGCCTTTAATTCACCCCTCCACTTT.

The chain joins TRBV2 to TRBJ1-2; no definite D call. The V gene's germline CDR1 is SNHLY and CDR2 FYNNEI. This CDR3 has 12 residues. V was clipped by 3 bases and J by 3 bases, with 5 bases between them. CDR3 sequence reads: CASSEADYGYTF. The CDR3 DNA reads as TGTGCCAGCAGTGAGGCAGACTATGGCTACACCTTC. Variable domain in full (rest from reference TRBV2 and TRBJ1-2): EPEVTQTPSHQVTQMGQEVILRCVPISNHLYFYWYRQILGQKVEFLVSFYNNEISEKSEIFDDQFSVERPDGSNFTLKIRSTKLEDSAMYFCASSEADYGYTFGSGTRLTVV.

This clone was seen only once. This chain connects TRBV5-1 to TRBJ2-5; 9 nucleotides align to TRBD2. The J call may be in error: the DNA end matches TRBJ2-7 better. The germline gives CDR1 SGHRS, CDR2 YFSETQ. This CDR3 spans 17 amino acids. The CDR3 nucleotides read TGCGCCAGCAGCTTGGTGGTTAGCGGGGGACCAACCTACGAGCAGTACTTC. This encodes CASSLVVSGGPTYEQYF.

The chain carries TRBV25-1 and TRBJ1-5; D is possibly TRBD1 (5 bases). Trimming removed 2 bases at V and 3 bases at J, with 11 bases between. The CDR3 totals 15 residues. The germline V gene has CDR1 MGHDK and CDR2 SYGVNS. CDR3 DNA: TGTGCCAGCAGTGAACAGGGTGATCACAATCAGCCCCAGCATTTT. It encodes CASSEQGDHNQPQHF.

The V and J genes are TRBV4-1 and TRBJ2-7; TRBD1 aligns across 8 bases. The V segment lost 3 bases and the J segment 1 base; nucleotides outside the gene matches: 8. The CDR3 length is 16 residues. Germline V gene lookup returns CDR1 MGHRA and CDR2 YSYEKL. CDR3 nucleotide sequence: TGCGCCAGCAGCCACCAACAGGGGGGAAAGTCCTACGAGCAGTACTTC. Encoded protein: CASSHQQGGKSYEQYF.

The chain links TRBV25-1 to TRBJ2-7, with a tentative D call TRBD1 (5 bases). Per the germline V gene, CDR1 is MGHDK and CDR2 is SYGVNS. The CDR3 covers 12 residues. Trimming stripped 7 bases from V and 4 bases from J, with 11 bases between. The CDR3 DNA reads as TGTGCCAGCATTGGGGCACCTTACGAGCAGTACTTC. Protein sequence: CASIGAPYEQYF.

This chain joins TRBV5-6 and TRBJ1-5; 10 bases line up with TRBD1. Germline V gene lookup returns CDR1 SGHDT and CDR2 YYEEEE. V dropped 3 bases and J dropped 2; count of bases not matched to a gene: 11. The CDR3 extends over 18 amino acids. The CDR3 spells CASSSRQGAVIGNQPQHF. The CDR3 DNA sequence: TGTGCCAGCAGCTCGAGACAGGGGGCGGTCATCGGCAATCAGCCCCAGCATTTT.

This chain joins TRBV6-5 and TRBJ2-1; 9 bases fit TRBD2. The germline V gene has CDR1 MNHEY and CDR2 SVGAGI. Trimming removed 2 bases from V and 3 bases from J; junction bases left unmatched: 5. This CDR3 has 16 amino acids. The CDR3 DNA is TGTGCCAGCAGTTACGGTAGCGGGGGAATCTACAATGAGCAGTTCTTC. It translates to CASSYGSGGIYNEQFF.

V usage is TRBV7-3 and J usage is TRBJ1-2; D is possibly TRBD1 (5 bases). Germline CDR1 and CDR2: SGHTA and FQGTGA. The length of the CDR3 is 14 residues. V lost 3 bases and J 4 bases, leaving 12 bases between the germline ends. The CDR3 nucleotides are TGTGCCAGCAGCTTTAGATCCAGGGTCTATGGCTACACCTTC. This gives the protein CASSFRSRVYGYTF.

The chain employs TRBV18 and TRBJ2-7, with D possibly matching TRBD1 (5 bases). Germline CDR1 KGHSH, CDR2 LQKENI. V was trimmed by 4 bases and J by 2 bases, leaving 15 bases between them. This CDR3 comprises 15 residues. CDR3: CASSLPAGSAYEQYF. CDR3 sequence (DNA): TGTGCCAGCTCACTACCGGCAGGGTCAGCCTACGAGCAGTACTTC.

The chain combines TRBV6-1 with TRBJ2-1; the D gene is possibly TRBD1 (6 bases). With 3 bases removed from V and 0 bases from J, the gap between germline ends came to 21 bases. The V gene's germline CDR1 is MNHNS and CDR2 SASEGT. The CDR3 runs 19 residues. CDR3 DNA sequence: TGTGCCAGCAGTGAGAAGGGGGTTAGTAATCTTCCCTCCTACAATGAGCAGTTCTTC. Its protein product is CASSEKGVSNLPSYNEQFF.

The chain has TRBV2 and TRBJ2-7; TRBD1 matches 8 bases. The CDR3 covers 15 residues. The V and J ends lost 0 bases and 5 bases, in that order; junction bases with no gene match: 6. Germline lookup yields CDR1 SNHLY and CDR2 FYNNEI. This chain's CDR3 is CASSEAADRAHEQYF. Here the CDR3 DNA reads TGTGCCAGCAGTGAAGCAGCGGACAGGGCCCACGAGCAGTACTTC.

This rearrangement joins TRBV5-5 to TRBJ1-2, with no clear D. Trimming left V 1 base short and J 3 bases short, with 13 bases between. The germline CDR1 and CDR2 sequences are SGHKS and YYEKEE (reference sequence). The CDR3 is made up of 15 amino acids. The CDR3 DNA is TGTGCCAGCAGCTTGATTAGTCCCCTCGACTATGGCTACACCTTC. Amino acid sequence: CASSLISPLDYGYTF.

The chain uses TRBV11-2 and TRBJ1-2; possibly TRBD1 for D (6 bases). The germline CDR1 and CDR2 sequences are SGHAT and FQNNGV. This CDR3 has 17 residues. V was clipped by 6 bases and J by 3 bases, with 23 bases between them. CDR3 bases: TGTGCCAGCAGTCATAGGGCAGGGGCTCCCCGGGACTATGGCTACACCTTC. The encoded protein is CASSHRAGAPRDYGYTF.

This rearrangement joins TRBV29-1 to TRBJ1-2; weak D call: TRBD1 (6 bases). Germline V gene sequence: CDR1 SQVTM, CDR2 ANQGSEA. This CDR3 is 15 amino acids long. Trimming took off 4 bases at V and 7 bases at J, with 22 bases between the two ends. The CDR3, as DNA: TGCAGCGTTGCTGACAGGAATGGCCCCTCGTGTGGCTACACCTTC. Its protein product is CSVADRNGPSCGYTF.

The chain is built from TRBV4-1 and TRBJ2-3; D possibly corresponds to TRBD2 (5 bases). CDR3 length: 14 amino acids. V lost 6 bases and J lost 0, with 10 bases in between. CDR1 is MGHRA, CDR2 YSYEKL, per germline. CDR3 in DNA: TGCGCCAGCAGTACGGGGTTCAGCACAGATACGCAGTATTTT. Its protein is CASSTGFSTDTQYF.

The chain recombines TRBV5-1 with TRBJ1-5, with D possibly being TRBD1 (5 bases). Per germline, CDR1 SGHRS and CDR2 YFSETQ. The length of the CDR3 is 13 residues. Deletions cut 4 bases from V and 5 bases from J, with 10 bases between. The CDR3 here is CASSSSGDQPQHF. The DNA of the CDR3 is TGCGCCAGCAGCAGTTCGGGGGATCAGCCCCAGCATTTT.

With regard to this clone: The sample contains more than one DNA sequence encoding this CDR3. V usage is TRBV4-3 and J usage is TRBJ1-6, with 8 bases identical to TRBD1. Trimming took 0 bases from V and 0 from J; bases not matched to a gene: 10. The V gene's germline CDR1 is LGHNA and CDR2 YSLEER. This CDR3 contains 20 residues. The CDR3: CASSQDSANRGNSYNSPLHF. CDR3 coding DNA: TGCGCCAGCAGCCAAGATTCGGCGAACAGGGGGAACTCCTATAATTCACCCCTCCACTTT.

The V and J genes are TRBV13 and TRBJ2-1; TRBD2 aligns across 8 bases. From germline, CDR1 is PRHDT and CDR2 FYEKMQ (reference sequence). The junction had 8 bases not matched to a gene; V was cut back by 4 bases and J by 6 bases. The CDR3 spans 15 residues. The CDR3 loop is CASSSGTSDGNEQFF. The CDR3 coding sequence is TGTGCCAGCAGCTCAGGGACTAGTGACGGCAATGAGCAGTTCTTC.